Shown below are 2 T cell receptor beta chains from a single sample sequenced in a study of OX40 agonist ivuxolimab in advanced cancers. The repertoire was sequenced with immunoSEQ multiplex PCR; TCRdb's copy has only in-frame clones and lacks some. The sample holds almost 85,000 clones, approximately 92% seen once. This specimen was CD4+ or CD8+ T cells sorted from blood, taken in a trial of the OX40 agonist ivuxolimab. All receptors derive from an adult with an advanced solid tumor such as melanoma, head and neck, liver or kidney cancer.

V and J are TRBV21-1 and TRBJ1-1; TRBD1, the table's D call, was not compared with the DNA. TRBV21-1 is a recognized pseudogene. The CDR3 extends over 15 amino acids. In nucleotides, the CDR3 is TGTGCCAGCAGCAAAGGAGGGACAGAGAACACTGAAGCTTTCTTT. Translation gives CASSKGGTENTEAFF.

The V call is TRBV7-3, the J call TRBJ2-3; D is possibly TRBD1 (5 bases). The CDR3 extends over 13 amino acids. Germline lookup yields CDR1 SGHTA and CDR2 FQGTGA. Trimming pared 5 bases from V and 4 bases from J, leaving 10 bases between. CDR3 bases: TGTGCCAGCAGCACCCGACAGTCAGATACGCAGTATTTT. It codes for CASSTRQSDTQYF.